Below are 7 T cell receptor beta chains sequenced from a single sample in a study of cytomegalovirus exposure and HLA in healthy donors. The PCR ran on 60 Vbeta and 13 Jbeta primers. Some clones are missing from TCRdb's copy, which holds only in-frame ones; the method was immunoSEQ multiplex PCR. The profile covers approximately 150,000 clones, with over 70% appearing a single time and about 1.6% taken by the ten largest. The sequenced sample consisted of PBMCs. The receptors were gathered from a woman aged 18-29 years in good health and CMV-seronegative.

The CDR3 DNA follows: TGTGCCAGCAGCCGAGGGGGCACTAATGAAAAACTGTTTTTT. Translated: CASSRGGTNEKLFF. The rearrangement links TRBV13 to TRBJ1-4, with TRBD1 identical over 7 bases. V shed 5 bases, J shed 2 bases, and the junction held 2 bases outside the gene matches. The CDR3 loop spans 14 amino acids. Germline loops: CDR1 PRHDT, CDR2 FYEKMQ (reference sequence).

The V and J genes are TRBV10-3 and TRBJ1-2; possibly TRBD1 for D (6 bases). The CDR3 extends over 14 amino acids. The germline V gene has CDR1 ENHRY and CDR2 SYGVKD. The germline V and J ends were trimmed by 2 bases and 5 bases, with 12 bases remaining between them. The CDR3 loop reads CAISETTGVYGYTF. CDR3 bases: TGTGCCATCAGTGAGACGACAGGAGTATATGGCTACACCTTC.

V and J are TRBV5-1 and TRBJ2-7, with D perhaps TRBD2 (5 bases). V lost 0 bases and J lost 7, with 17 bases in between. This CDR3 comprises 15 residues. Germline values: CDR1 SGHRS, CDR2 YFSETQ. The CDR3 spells CASSLASGGLGEQYF. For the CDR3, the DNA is TGCGCCAGCAGCTTGGCCAGCGGAGGATTGGGGGAGCAGTACTTC.

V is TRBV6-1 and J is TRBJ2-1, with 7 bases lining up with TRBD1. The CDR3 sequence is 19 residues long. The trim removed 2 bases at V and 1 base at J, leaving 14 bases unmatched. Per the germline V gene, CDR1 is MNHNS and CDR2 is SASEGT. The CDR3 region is CASSEHRGGQDSSYNEQFF. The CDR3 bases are TGTGCCAGCAGTGAACACCGCGGAGGACAGGATTCTTCCTACAATGAGCAGTTCTTC.

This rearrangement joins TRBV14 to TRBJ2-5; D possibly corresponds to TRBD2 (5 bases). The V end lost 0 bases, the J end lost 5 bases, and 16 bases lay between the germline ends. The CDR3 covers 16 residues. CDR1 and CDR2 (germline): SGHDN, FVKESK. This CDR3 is CASSQDLNGVGETQYF. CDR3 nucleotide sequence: TGTGCCAGCAGCCAAGATCTCAACGGGGTAGGGGAGACCCAGTACTTC.

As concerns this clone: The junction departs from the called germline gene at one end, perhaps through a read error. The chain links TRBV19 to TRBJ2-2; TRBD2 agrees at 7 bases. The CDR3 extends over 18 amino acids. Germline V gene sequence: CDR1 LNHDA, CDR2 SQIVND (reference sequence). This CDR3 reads CATSPRVRLAVNTGELFF. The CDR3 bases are TGTGCCACTAGTCCTCGCGTTAGGCTAGCGGTTAACACCGGGGAGCTGTTTTTT.

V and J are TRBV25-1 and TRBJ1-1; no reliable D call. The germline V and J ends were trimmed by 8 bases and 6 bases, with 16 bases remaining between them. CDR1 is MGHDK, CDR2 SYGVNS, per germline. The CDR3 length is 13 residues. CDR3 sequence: CASSQGVGAEAFF. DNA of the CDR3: TGTGCCAGCTCTCAAGGAGTTGGAGCTGAAGCTTTCTTT. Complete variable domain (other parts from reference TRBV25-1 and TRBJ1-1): EADIYQTPRYLVIGTGKKITLECSQTMGHDKMYWYQQDPGMELHLIHYSYGVNSTEKGDLSSESTVSRIRTEHFPLTLESARPSHTSQYLCASSQGVGAEAFFGQGTRLTVV.